These 10 T cell receptor beta chains were sequenced from one sample in a study of control samples from healthy donors and cancer patients. The protocol was immunoSEQ multiplex PCR, while the TCRdb copy is restricted to in-frame clones and leaves out a portion. The profile shows 190,000 or so clones, 85% to 95% of them singletons. The source material was blood. These TCRs come from a man aged 18 to 30 in good health.

The rearrangement uses TRBV10-3 and TRBJ1-1, with no clear D. V lost 0 bases and J 12 bases, leaving 11 bases between the germline ends. The germline CDR1 and CDR2 sequences are ENHRY and SYGVKD. The CDR3 extends over 12 amino acids. CDR3 bases: TGTGCCATCAGTGAGTCTCAACGCTCAACTTTCTTT. It is translated as CAISESQRSTFF.

The gene calls are TRBV11-3 and TRBJ1-2; D not certain. The germline gives CDR1 SGHNT, CDR2 YENEEA. The CDR3 covers 14 residues. V lost 5 bases and J 6 bases, leaving 16 bases between the germline ends. CDR3 bases: TGTGCCAGCAGCCATCCTCGGGGTATCAATGGCTACACCTTC. It encodes CASSHPRGINGYTF.

The chain is built from TRBV5-5 and TRBJ1-4; D is perhaps TRBD1 (5 bases). Germline CDR1 SGHKS, CDR2 YYEKEE (reference sequence). The length of the CDR3 is 15 residues. Between the trimmed V and J ends, which lost 0 bases and 8 bases, there was a span of 14 bases. The DNA for the CDR3 is TGTGCCAGCAGCTTGGAAGGGGATCAAGGCGAAAAACTGTTTTTT. This encodes CASSLEGDQGEKLFF. Using reference TRBV5-5 and TRBJ1-4 for the parts outside the CDR3, the full variable domain is DAGVTQSPTHLIKTRGQQVTLRCSPISGHKSVSWYQQVLGQGPQFIFQYYEKEERGRGNFPDRFSARQFPNYSSELNVNALLLGDSALYLCASSLEGDQGEKLFFGSGTQLSVL.

This clone was detected once. The V and J genes are TRBV2 and TRBJ2-7; TRBD1 agrees at 7 bases. The V and J ends lost 6 bases and 0 bases, in that order; junction bases with no gene match: 5. Germline CDR1 reads SNHLY; CDR2 reads FYNNEI. The CDR3 is 14 residues long. CDR3: CASSGDSYSYEQYF. The CDR3 DNA is TGTGCCAGCAGCGGGGACAGCTACTCCTACGAGCAGTACTTC. Combining the CDR3 with reference TRBV2 and TRBJ2-7 gives the whole variable domain EPEVTQTPSHQVTQMGQEVILRCVPISNHLYFYWYRQILGQKVEFLVSFYNNEISEKSEIFDDQFSVERPDGSNFTLKIRSTKLEDSAMYFCASSGDSYSYEQYFGPGTRLTVT.

The gene calls are TRBV27 and TRBJ2-3; 8 nucleotides match TRBD2. After removal of 5 bases from V and 1 base from J, the junction contained 8 bases not matched to a gene. Germline V lookup: CDR1 MNHEY, CDR2 SMNVEV (reference sequence). The CDR3 has 16 residues. The CDR3 DNA sequence: TGTGCCAGCAGTCCCCTGGCGGGGGGAGGCACAGATACGCAGTATTTT. Translation gives CASSPLAGGGTDTQYF.

The rearrangement joins TRBV10-1 to TRBJ2-2; D is unclear. The V gene's germline CDR1 is WNHNN and CDR2 SYGVQD (reference sequence). This CDR3 region has 14 residues. Trimming shortened V by 2 bases and J by 5 bases, and 9 bases separated the two germline ends. The CDR3 DNA sequence: TGCGCCAGCAGTGAGGTCCGTGGAACCGGGGAGCTGTTTTTT. It encodes CASSEVRGTGELFF.

This clone showed up just once. The chain combines TRBV29-1 with TRBJ2-3; no definite D call. In germline, CDR1 is SQVTM, CDR2 ANQGSEA. The CDR3 loop spans 11 amino acids. The V and J ends lost 8 bases and 4 bases respectively, with 10 bases between them. CDR3: CSPLLADTQYF. In nucleotides, the CDR3 is TGCAGCCCGTTATTGGCAGATACGCAGTATTTT.

This chain connects TRBV18 to TRBJ2-5; no reliable D call. Trimming removed 5 bases from V and 1 base from J, with 14 bases in between. Per germline, CDR1 KGHSH and CDR2 LQKENI. The CDR3 has 15 residues. The CDR3 DNA reads TGTGCCAGCTCATCCGGCCAGGCGGTCCAAGAGACCCAGTACTTC. It encodes CASSSGQAVQETQYF.

The chain employs TRBV5-1 and TRBJ1-1, with unresolved D. This CDR3 is built from 16 residues. V was shortened by 0 bases and J by 1 base, with 13 bases between the two germline ends. CDR1 and CDR2 from the germline V gene are SGHRS and YFSETQ. CDR3 nucleotide sequence: TGCGCCAGCAGCTTGGGACACTCCGGTGGGAACACTGAAGCTTTCTTT. Amino acids: CASSLGHSGGNTEAFF.

CDR3 sequence: CASSSPGQGKDEQYF. The CDR3 nucleotides are TGTGCCAGCAGCTCCCCGGGACAGGGCAAAGACGAGCAGTACTTC. This chain connects TRBV7-7 to TRBJ2-7; TRBD1 aligns across 9 bases. This CDR3 has 15 amino acids. Unmatched junction bases numbered 9, after V lost 4 bases and J lost 5 bases. Per the germline V gene, CDR1 is SSHAT and CDR2 is FNYEAQ (reference sequence).